Here is one TCR beta chain with its context. What antigen it recognizes has not been identified. No base qualities exist here, and no much larger clone lies one base off it. Focal radiation therapy combined with CTLA-4 blockade (ipilimumab) was tested in patients with chemo-refractory metastatic non-small-cell lung cancer. The record originates from a study of radiotherapy plus CTLA-4 blockade in lung cancer (dated by TCRdb to between 2017 and 2018). The study in broad terms: Among enrolled patients, around 20% had an objective response and about 30% reached disease control. Results and caveats for the whole study, not just this receptor: After treatment with radiotherapy and ipilimumab, TCR clones that originated in tumors expanded in peripheral blood. The strongest predictors of response were reported to be early dynamic shifts in blood T cell clones along with a rise in serum interferon-beta following radiation.

The library was produced with the immunoSEQ multiplex PCR assay. Here the immuneACCESS table is served through TCRdb, limited to in-frame sequences with V and J called. Missing clones are a known gap in these copies; in checked studies unresolved V genes cover under half, and the rest lacks a known reason. This sample gives 100,000 to 150,000 clones in total; just under 80% of them show up just once. Approximately 5.2% of the sample is held by the ten biggest clonotypes. Spanning cysteine to phenylalanine, the CDR3 consists of 14 amino acids. The DNA shown is the 42-base CDR3, in frame from base 1. Based on the germline V gene, the CDR1 and CDR2 sequences are SGHRS and YFSETQ. Between the V and J ends, shortened by 0 bases and 6 bases respectively, the junction contains 9 bases.

The V gene is TRBV5-1 and the J gene is TRBJ2-2; perhaps TRBD2 is the D gene, with 6 bases matching. The specimen comprised peripheral blood, sampled from a patient treated with radiotherapy plus ipilimumab. This sequence originates from a human donor with non-small cell lung cancer who had a partial response to radiotherapy plus ipilimumab. The sequence in DNA is TGCGCCAGCAGCTTGGAAACTAGCTCCGGGGAGCTGTTTTTT. Translated, it reads CASSLETSSGELFF.